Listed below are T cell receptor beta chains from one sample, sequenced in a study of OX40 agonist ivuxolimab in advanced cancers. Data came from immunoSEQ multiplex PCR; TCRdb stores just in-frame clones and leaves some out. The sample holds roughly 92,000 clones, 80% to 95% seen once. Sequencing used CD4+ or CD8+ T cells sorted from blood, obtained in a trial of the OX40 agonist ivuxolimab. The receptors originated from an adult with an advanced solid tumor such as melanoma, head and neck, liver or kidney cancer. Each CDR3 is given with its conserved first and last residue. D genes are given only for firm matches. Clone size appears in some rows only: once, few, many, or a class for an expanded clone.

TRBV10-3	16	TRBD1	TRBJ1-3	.	TGTGCCATCAGTGAGTCGGGACAGTTATCGGGAAACACCATATATTTT	CAISESGQLSGNTIYF
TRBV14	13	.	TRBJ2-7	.	TGTGCCAGCAGCCAAGGGACTGTCTACGAGCAGTACTTC	CASSQGTVYEQYF
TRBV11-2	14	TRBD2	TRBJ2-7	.	TGTGCCAGCAGCTCCAGCGGGAGGGGCTACGAGCAGTACTTC	CASSSSGRGYEQYF
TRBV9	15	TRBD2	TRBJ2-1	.	TGTGCCAGCAGCGCAACTAGCGGGCACTACAATGAGCAGTTCTTC	CASSATSGHYNEQFF
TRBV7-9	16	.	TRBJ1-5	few	TGTGCCAGCAGCCCAGCGGGTCAGGGGAGTGATCAGCCCCAGCATTTT	CASSPAGQGSDQPQHF
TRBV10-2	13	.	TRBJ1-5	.	TGCGCCAGCAGTGGAGGTAGCAATCAGCCCCAGCATTTT	CASSGGSNQPQHF
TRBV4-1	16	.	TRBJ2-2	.	TGCGCCAGCAGCCAAGGGCAGGGTCGTAACACCGGGGAGCTGTTTTTT	CASSQGQGRNTGELFF
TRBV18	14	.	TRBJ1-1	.	TGTGCCAGCTCACCGGCAGGCCCCAGCACTGAAGCTTTCTTT	CASSPAGPSTEAFF
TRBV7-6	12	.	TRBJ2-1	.	TGTGCCAGCAGCTTGGGAGGCGATGAGCAGTTCTTC	CASSLGGDEQFF
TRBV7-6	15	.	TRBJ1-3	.	TGTGCCAGCAGCTCTAGCGCAGGGTTTGGAAACACCATATATTTT	CASSSSAGFGNTIYF
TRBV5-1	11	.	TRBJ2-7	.	TGCGCCAGCAGCTTGGGGGACGAGCAGTACTTC	CASSLGDEQYF
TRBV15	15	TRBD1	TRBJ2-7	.	TGTGCCACCAGTTCACAGGACAGGGGAATCCACGAGCAGTACTTC	CATSSQDRGIHEQYF
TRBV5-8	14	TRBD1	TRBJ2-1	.	TGTGCCAGCAGCTTCCCCGGGACAGGGAATGAGCAGTTCTTC	CASSFPGTGNEQFF
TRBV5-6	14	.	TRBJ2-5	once	TGTGCCAGCAGCTTTTCCCAGGAACAAGAGACCCAGTACTTC	CASSFSQEQETQYF
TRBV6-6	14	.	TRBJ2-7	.	TGTGCCAGCACCCCGACAGGCAACTCCTACGAGCAGTACTTC	CASTPTGNSYEQYF
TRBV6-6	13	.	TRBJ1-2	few	TGTGCCAGCAGTTCCCCTGGCAGTTATGGCTACACCTTC	CASSSPGSYGYTF
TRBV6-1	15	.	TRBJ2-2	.	TGTGCCGGCCGAATAAGGGACCCAAACACCGGGGAGCTGTTTTTT	CAGRIRDPNTGELFF
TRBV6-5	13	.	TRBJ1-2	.	TGTGCCAGCAGTTACTCGAGGGTGAGGGGCTACACCTTC	CASSYSRVRGYTF
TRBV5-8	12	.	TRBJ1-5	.	TGTGCCAGCAGCCCCAGGGCTCAGCCCCAGCATTTT	CASSPRAQPQHF
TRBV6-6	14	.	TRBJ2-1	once	TGTGCCAGCACTACTACAGGAAGGGTCTATGAGCAGTTCTTC	CASTTTGRVYEQFF
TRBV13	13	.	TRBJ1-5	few	TGTGCCAGCAGCTTAGGAACAGCTCAGCCCCAGCATTTT	CASSLGTAQPQHF
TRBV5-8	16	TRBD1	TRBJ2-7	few	TGTGCCAGCAGCTCGCTCGGACAGGTATCCTCCTACGAGCAGTACTTC	CASSSLGQVSSYEQYF
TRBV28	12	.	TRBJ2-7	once	TGTGCCAGCAGGCGGACAGTTTACGAGCAGTACTTC	CASRRTVYEQYF
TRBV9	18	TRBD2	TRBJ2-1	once	TGTGCCAGCAGCGTAGAAGGAAATTACGGGAGGGCCCCAGGTGAGCAGTTCTTC	CASSVEGNYGRAPGEQFF
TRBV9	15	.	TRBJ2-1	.	TGTGCCAGCAGCGTAGGCCGGGGCCCCTACAATGAGCAGTTCTTC	CASSVGRGPYNEQFF
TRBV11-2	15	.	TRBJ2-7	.	TGTGCCAGCAGCCTAGCTCCAGGAATGACGTACGAGCAGTACTTC	CASSLAPGMTYEQYF
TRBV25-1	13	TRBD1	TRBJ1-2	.	TGTGCCAGCAGTCAGACAGGGGCCTATGGCTACACCTTC	CASSQTGAYGYTF
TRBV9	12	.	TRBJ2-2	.	TGTGCCAGCAGCGTAGTGTCCGGGGAGCTGTTTTTT	CASSVVSGELFF
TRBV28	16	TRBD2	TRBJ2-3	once	TGTGCCAGCAGCGACGGGACTAGCGGGCTCGCAGATACGCAGTATTTT	CASSDGTSGLADTQYF
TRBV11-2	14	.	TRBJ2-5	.	TGTGCCAGCAGGCAAGCCGCCCACCAAGAGACCCAGTACTTC	CASRQAAHQETQYF
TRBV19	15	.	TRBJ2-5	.	TGTGCCAGTAGTATCGGGGGCCAGGTCCTAGAGACCCAGTACTTC	CASSIGGQVLETQYF
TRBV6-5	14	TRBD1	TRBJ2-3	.	TGTGCCAGCAGACGGTGGACAGGGAAGGATACGCAGTATTTT	CASRRWTGKDTQYF
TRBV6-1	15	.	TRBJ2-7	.	TGTGCCAGCAGTGAAGGGGGTCAGGGTCCCTACGAGCAGTACTTC	CASSEGGQGPYEQYF
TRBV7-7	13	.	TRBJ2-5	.	TGTGCCAGCAGCTTAAAACGTCAAGAGACCCAGTACTTC	CASSLKRQETQYF
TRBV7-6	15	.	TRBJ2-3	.	TGTGCCAGCAGCATAGGCTGGGGGGGCACAGATACGCAGTATTTT	CASSIGWGGTDTQYF
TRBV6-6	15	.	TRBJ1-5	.	TGTGCCAGCAGTCATCCTTGGGCGGGAGATCAGCCCCAGCATTTT	CASSHPWAGDQPQHF
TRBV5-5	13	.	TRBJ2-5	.	TGTGCCAGCAGCTCGGGACTCCCTGAGACCCAGTACTTC	CASSSGLPETQYF
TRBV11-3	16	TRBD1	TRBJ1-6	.	TGTGCCAGCAGCAAGGGACAGGCCGTACCGATTTCACCCCTCCACTTT	CASSKGQAVPISPLHF
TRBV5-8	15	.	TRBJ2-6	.	TGTGCCAGCAGCTTAAACAGGGCTGGGGCCAACGTCCTGACTTTC	CASSLNRAGANVLTF
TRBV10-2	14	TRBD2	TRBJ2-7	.	TGCGCCAGCAGTAGTGTCGGGAGGACCTACGAGCAGTACTTC	CASSSVGRTYEQYF
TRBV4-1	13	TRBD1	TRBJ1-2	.	TGCGCCAGCAGTCTAACAGGGGTGGGGGGCTACACCTTC	CASSLTGVGGYTF
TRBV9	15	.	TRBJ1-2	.	TGTGCCAGCAGCGTTGGGAGTGGAGGTGGCTATGGCTACACCTTC	CASSVGSGGGYGYTF
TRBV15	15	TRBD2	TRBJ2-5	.	TGTGCCACCAGCCCAGAGCGGGGGACCCAAGAGACCCAGTACTTC	CATSPERGTQETQYF
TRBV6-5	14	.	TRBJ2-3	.	TGTGCCAGCAGTTACGGGCCCCCTACAGATACGCAGTATTTT	CASSYGPPTDTQYF
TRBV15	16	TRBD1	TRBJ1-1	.	TGTGCCACCAGCAGAGATTCGGGACAGTTGAACACTGAAGCTTTCTTT	CATSRDSGQLNTEAFF